The sequence of this TCR beta chain was determined in a study of stem cell transplantation in POMP-related autoinflammatory disease. This table comes from immunoSEQ multiplex PCR, and its TCRdb copy is limited to in-frame clones, with some not included. The sample holds more than 20,000 clones, more than 75% seen once. Trimming removed 6 bases from V and 0 bases from J, with 9 bases in between. This CDR3 is 15 amino acids long. Germline V gives CDR1 KGHSH, CDR2 LQKENI. This clone was counted once. This chain uses TRBV18 with TRBJ2-6; D remains ambiguous. Source: CD4+ T cells from PBMCs, taken before stem cell transplantation. This receptor was taken from a human donor with POMP-related autoinflammation and immune dysregulation (PRAID). Here the CDR3 DNA reads TGTGCCAGCTCCCGCGTTCCCTCTGGGGCCAACGTCCTGACTTTC. Amino acid sequence: CASSRVPSGANVLTF. Full variable domain (remainder filled in from reference TRBV18 and TRBJ2-6): NAGVMQNPRHLVRRRGQEARLRCSPMKGHSHVYWYRQLPEEGLKFMVYLQKENIIDESGMPKERFSAEFPKEGPSILRIQQVVRGDSAAYFCASSRVPSGANVLTFGAGSRLTVL.